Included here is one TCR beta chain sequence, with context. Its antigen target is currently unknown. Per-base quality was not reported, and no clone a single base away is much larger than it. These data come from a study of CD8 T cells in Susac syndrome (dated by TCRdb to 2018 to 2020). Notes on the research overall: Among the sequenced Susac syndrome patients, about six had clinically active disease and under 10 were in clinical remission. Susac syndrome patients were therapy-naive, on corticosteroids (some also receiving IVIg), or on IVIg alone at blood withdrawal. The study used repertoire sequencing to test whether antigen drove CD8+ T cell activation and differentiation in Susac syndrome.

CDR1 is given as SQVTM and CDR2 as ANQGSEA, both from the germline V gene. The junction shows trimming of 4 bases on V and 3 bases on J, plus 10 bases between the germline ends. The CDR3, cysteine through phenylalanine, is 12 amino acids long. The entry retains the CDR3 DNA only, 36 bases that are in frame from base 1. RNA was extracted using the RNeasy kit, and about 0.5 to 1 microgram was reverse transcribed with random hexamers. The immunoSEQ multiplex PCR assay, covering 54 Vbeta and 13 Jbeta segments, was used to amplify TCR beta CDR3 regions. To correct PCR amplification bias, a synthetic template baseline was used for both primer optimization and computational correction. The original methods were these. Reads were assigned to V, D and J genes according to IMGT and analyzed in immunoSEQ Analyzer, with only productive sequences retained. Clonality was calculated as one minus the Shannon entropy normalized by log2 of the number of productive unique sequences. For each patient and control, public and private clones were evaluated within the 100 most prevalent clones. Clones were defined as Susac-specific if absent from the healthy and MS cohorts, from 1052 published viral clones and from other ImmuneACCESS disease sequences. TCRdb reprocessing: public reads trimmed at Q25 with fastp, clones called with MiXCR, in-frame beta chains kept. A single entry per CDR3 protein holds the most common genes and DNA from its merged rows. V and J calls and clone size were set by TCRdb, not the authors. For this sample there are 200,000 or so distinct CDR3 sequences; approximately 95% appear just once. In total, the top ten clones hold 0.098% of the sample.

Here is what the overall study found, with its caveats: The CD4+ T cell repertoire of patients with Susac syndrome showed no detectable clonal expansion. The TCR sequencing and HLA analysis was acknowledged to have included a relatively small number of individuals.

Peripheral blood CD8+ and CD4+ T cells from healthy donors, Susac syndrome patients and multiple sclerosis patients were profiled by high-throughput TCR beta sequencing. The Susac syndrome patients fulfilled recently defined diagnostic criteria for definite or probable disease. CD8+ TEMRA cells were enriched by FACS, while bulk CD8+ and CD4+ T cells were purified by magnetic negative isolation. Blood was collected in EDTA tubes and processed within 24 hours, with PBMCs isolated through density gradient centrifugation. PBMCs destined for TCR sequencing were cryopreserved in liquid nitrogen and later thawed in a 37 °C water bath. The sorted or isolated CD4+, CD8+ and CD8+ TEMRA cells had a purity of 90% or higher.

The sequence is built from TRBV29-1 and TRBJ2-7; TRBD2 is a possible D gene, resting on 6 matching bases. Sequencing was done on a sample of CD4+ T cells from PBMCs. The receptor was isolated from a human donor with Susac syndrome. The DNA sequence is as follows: TGCAGCGTTGGGGGGGTTGGCTACGAGCAGTACTTC. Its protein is CSVGGVGYEQYF.